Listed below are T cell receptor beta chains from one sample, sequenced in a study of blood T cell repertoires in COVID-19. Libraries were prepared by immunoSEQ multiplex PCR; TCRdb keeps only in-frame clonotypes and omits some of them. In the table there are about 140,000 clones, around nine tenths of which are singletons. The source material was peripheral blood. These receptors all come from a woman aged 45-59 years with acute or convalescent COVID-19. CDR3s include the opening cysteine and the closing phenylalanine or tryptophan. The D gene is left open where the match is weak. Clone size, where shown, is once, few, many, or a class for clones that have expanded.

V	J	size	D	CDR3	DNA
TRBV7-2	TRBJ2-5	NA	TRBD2	CASSLARGVETQYF	TGTGCCAGCAGCTTAGCGCGGGGGGTGGAGACCCAGTACTTC
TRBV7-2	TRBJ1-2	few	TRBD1	CASSFLTGTAYDYNYGYTF	TGTGCCAGCAGCTTCTTGACCGGGACAGCCTACGACTACAACTATGGCTACACCTTC
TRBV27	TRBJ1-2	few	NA	CASSFFGGGYGYTF	TGTGCCAGCAGTTTCTTTGGGGGGGGCTATGGCTACACCTTC
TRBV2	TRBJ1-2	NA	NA	CASFGGDGYTF	TGTGCCAGCTTCGGCGGCGATGGCTACACCTTC
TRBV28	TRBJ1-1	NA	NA	CASSLSANTEAFF	TGTGCCAGCAGTCTTAGCGCTAACACTGAAGCTTTCTTT
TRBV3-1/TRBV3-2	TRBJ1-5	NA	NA	CASSQRGTVNQPQHF	TGTGCCAGCAGCCAAAGGGGGACGGTAAATCAGCCCCAGCATTTT
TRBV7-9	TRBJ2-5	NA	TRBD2	CASSLGLAGGPGETQYF	TGTGCCAGCAGCCTAGGACTAGCGGGAGGGCCAGGGGAGACCCAGTACTTC
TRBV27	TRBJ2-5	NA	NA	CASSLTGLLQETQYF	TGTGCCAGCAGTTTAACGGGGTTGCTCCAAGAGACCCAGTACTTC
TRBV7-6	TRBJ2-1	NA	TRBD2	CASSRSPGLAGPYNEQFF	TGTGCCAGCAGCCGATCCCCGGGACTAGCGGGGCCCTACAATGAGCAGTTCTTC
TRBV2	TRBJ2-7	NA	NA	CASSEEAGLTYEQYF	TGTGCCAGCAGTGAAGAGGCAGGACTTACTTACGAGCAGTACTTC
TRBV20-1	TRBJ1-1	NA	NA	CSASPGANTEAFF	TGCAGTGCTAGTCCAGGGGCGAACACTGAAGCTTTCTTT